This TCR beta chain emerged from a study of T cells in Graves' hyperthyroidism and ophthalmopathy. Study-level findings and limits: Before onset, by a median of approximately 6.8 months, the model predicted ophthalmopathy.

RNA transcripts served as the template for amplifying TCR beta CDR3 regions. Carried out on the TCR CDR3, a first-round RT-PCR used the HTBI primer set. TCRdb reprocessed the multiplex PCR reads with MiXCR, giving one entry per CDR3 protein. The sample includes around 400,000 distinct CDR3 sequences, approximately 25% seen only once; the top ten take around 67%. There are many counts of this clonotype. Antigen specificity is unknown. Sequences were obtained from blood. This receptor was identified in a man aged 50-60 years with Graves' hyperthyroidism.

The CDR3 bases are TGCAGTGCTAGAACAGCGGACTTCTACGAGCAGTACTTC. It codes for CSARTADFYEQYF. The chain recombines TRBV20-1 with TRBJ2-7, with a weak D call TRBD2 (5 bases). V was clipped by 2 bases and J by 3 bases, with 11 bases between them. This CDR3 is 13 amino acids long. CDR1 DFQATT and CDR2 SNEGSKA come from the germline V gene (reference sequence).